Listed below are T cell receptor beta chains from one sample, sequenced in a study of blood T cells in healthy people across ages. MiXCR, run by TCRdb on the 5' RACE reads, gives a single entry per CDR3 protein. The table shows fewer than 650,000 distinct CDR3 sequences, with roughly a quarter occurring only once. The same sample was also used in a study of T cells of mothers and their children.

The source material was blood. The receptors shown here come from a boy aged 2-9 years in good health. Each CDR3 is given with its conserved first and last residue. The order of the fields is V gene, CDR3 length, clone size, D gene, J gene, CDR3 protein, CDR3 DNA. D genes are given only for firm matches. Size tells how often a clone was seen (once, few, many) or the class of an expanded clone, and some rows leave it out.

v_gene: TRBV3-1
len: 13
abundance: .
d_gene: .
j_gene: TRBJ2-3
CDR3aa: CASSRLSTDTQYF
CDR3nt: TGTGCCAGCAGCCGACTGAGCACAGATACGCAGTATTTT

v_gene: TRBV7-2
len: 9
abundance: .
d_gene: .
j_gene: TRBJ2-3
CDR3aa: CFRTDTQYF
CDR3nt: TGTTTTCGGACAGATACGCAGTATTTT

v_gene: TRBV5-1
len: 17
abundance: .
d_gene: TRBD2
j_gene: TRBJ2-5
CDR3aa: CASSAGGGSTYRETQYF
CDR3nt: TGCGCCAGCAGCGCCGGCGGCGGGAGTACGTATAGGGAGACCCAGTACTTC

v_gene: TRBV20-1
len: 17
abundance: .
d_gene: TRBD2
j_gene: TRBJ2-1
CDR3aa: CSARVAGGPGRGVEQFF
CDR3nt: TGCAGTGCTAGAGTAGCGGGGGGGCCAGGCAGAGGGGTGGAGCAGTTCTTC

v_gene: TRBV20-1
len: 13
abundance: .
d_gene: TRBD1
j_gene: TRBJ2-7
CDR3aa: CSADGQGLGEQYF
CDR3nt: TGCAGTGCCGACGGACAGGGATTGGGCGAGCAGTACTTC

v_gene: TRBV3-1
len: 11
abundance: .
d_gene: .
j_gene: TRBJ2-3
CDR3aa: CASSRTDMKYF
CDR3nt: TGTGCCAGCAGCCGCACAGATATGAAGTATTTT

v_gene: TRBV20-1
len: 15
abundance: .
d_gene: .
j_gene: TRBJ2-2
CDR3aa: CSAQGTSGHTGELFF
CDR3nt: TGCAGTGCCCAAGGGACTTCCGGCCACACCGGGGAGCTGTTTTTT

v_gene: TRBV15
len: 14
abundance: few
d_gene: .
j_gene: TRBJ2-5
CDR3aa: CATSRERNEETQYF
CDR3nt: TGTGCCACCAGCAGAGAACGGAATGAAGAGACCCAGTACTTC

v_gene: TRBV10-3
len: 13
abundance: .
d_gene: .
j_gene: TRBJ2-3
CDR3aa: CAISDPAWDTQYF
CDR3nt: TGTGCCATCAGTGACCCAGCCTGGGATACGCAGTATTTT

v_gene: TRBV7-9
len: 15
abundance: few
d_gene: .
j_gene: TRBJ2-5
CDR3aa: CASSLSGVVEETQYF
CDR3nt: TGTGCCAGCAGCTTATCGGGGGTAGTAGAGGAGACCCAGTACTTC

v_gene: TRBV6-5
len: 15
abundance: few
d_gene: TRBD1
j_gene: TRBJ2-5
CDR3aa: CARHTGGRVQETQYF
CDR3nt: TGTGCCCGGCACACAGGGGGCAGGGTACAAGAGACCCAGTACTTC

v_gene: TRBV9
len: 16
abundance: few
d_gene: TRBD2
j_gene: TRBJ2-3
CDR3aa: CASSASGGASTDTQYF
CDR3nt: TGTGCCAGCAGCGCGAGCGGGGGGGCCAGCACAGATACGCAGTATTTT

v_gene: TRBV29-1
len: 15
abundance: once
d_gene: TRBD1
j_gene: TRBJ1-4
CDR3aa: CSVLPTGVGNEKLFF
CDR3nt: TGCAGCGTTCTACCCACAGGGGTTGGTAATGAAAAACTGTTTTTT

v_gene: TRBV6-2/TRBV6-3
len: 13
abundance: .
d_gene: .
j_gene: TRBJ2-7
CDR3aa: CATTHRASYEQYF
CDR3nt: TGTGCCACCACCCACAGGGCCTCCTACGAGCAGTACTTC

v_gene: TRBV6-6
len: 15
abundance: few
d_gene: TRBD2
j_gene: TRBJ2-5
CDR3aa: CASSLWLAGEETQYF
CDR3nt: TGTGCCAGCAGTCTCTGGCTAGCGGGAGAGGAGACCCAGTACTTC

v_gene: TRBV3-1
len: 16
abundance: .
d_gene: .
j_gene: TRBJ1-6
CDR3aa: CASSRSRDTKNSPLHF
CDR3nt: TGTGCCAGCAGCCGCTCCAGGGACACTAAAAACTCACCCCTCCACTTT

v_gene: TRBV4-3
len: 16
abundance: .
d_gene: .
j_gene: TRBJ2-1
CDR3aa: CASSQGFPSSYNEQFF
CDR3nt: TGCGCCAGCAGCCAAGGGTTCCCCAGCTCCTACAATGAGCAGTTCTTC

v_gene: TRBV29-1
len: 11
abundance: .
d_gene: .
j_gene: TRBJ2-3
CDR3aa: CSVASPDTQYF
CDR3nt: TGCAGCGTGGCTAGCCCAGATACGCAGTATTTT

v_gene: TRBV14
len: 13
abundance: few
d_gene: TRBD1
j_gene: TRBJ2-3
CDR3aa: CASSGQGGDTQYF
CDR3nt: TGTGCCAGCAGCGGACAGGGGGGAGATACGCAGTATTTT

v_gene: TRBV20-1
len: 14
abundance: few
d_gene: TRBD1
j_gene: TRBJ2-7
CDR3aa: CSADVNRGTYEQYF
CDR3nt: TGCAGTGCCGATGTTAACAGGGGCACCTACGAGCAGTACTTC

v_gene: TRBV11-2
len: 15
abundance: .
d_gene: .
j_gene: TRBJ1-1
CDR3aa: CASSSTGTHNTEAFF
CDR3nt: TGTGCCAGCAGCTCGACCGGGACACACAACACTGAAGCTTTCTTT

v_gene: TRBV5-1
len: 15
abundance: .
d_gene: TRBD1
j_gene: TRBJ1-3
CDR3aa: CASSTDRASGNTIYF
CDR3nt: TGCGCCAGCAGCACCGACAGGGCGTCTGGAAACACCATATATTTT

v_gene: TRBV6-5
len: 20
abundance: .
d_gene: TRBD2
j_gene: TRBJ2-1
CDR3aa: CASSFTYHGLLAVSYNEQFF
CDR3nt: TGTGCCAGCAGTTTCACATACCACGGGCTACTAGCGGTATCCTACAATGAGCAGTTCTTC

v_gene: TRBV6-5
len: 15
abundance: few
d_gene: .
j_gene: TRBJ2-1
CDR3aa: CASSGPSSSYNEQFF
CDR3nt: TGTGCCAGCAGTGGACCGTCAAGCTCCTACAATGAGCAGTTCTTC

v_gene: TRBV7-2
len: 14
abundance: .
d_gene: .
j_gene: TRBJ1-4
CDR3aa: CASSLAFGVEKLFF
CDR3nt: TGTGCCAGCAGTTTGGCCTTCGGAGTAGAAAAACTGTTTTTT

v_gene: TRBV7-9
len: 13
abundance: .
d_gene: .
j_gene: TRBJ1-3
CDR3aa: CASSAYTGNTIYF
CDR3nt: TGTGCCAGCAGCGCCTATACTGGAAACACCATATATTTT

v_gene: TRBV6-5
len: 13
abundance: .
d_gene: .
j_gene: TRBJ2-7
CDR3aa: CASRAVTSYEQYF
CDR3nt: TGTGCCAGCAGGGCCGTGACCTCCTACGAGCAGTACTTC